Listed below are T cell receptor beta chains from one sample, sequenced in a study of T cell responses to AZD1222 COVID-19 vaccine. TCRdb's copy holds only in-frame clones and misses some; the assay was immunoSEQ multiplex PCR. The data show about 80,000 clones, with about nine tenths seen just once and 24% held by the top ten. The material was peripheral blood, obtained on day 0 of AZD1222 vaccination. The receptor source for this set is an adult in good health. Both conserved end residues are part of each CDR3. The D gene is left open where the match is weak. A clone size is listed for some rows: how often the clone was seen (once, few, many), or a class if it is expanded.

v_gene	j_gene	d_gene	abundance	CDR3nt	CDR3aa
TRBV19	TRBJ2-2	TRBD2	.	TGTGCCAGTAGTCCCAGGACTAGCGGGTTGCCCGGGGAGCTGTTTTTT	CASSPRTSGLPGELFF
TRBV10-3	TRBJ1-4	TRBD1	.	TGTGCCATCAGTGAAAAGAACAGGGGCAGTGAAAAACTGTTTTTT	CAISEKNRGSEKLFF
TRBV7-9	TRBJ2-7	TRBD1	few	TGTGCCAGCAGCTCACCAACAGGGGCTTTACGGTTGGAGCAGTACTTC	CASSSPTGALRLEQYF
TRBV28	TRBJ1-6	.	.	TGTGCCAGTTTTACAGGGTCGGGTAATTCACCCCTCCACTTT	CASFTGSGNSPLHF
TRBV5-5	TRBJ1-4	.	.	TGTGCCAGCAGCTTGGAGGCAGGGGTGAATGAAAAACTGTTTTTT	CASSLEAGVNEKLFF
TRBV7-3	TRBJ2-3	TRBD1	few	TGTGCCAGCAGCTTAGCGGGACAGGGTTTCGCAGATACGCAGTATTTT	CASSLAGQGFADTQYF
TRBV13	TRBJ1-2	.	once	TGTGCCAGCAGCTGGGGCCGGGAGGGCTATGGCTACACCTTC	CASSWGREGYGYTF
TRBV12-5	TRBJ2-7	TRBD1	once	TGTGCTAGTGGTTTGTCCACAGGGGCATCCTACGAGCAGTACTTC	CASGLSTGASYEQYF
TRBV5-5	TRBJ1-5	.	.	TGTGCCAGCAGTCCTCGGCAGGGTGGATACAATCAGCCCCAGCATTTT	CASSPRQGGYNQPQHF
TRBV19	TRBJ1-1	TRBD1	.	TGTGCCAGTAGTCTCCCGGGACAGGCGCTAAACACTGAAGCTTTCTTT	CASSLPGQALNTEAFF
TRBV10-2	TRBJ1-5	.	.	TGCGCCAGCAGCTTCACCTTGGGGGGCGGACAGCCCCAGCATTTT	CASSFTLGGGQPQHF
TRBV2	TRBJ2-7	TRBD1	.	TGTGCCAGCATTTGGGACAGGAGCTCCTACGAGCAGTACTTC	CASIWDRSSYEQYF
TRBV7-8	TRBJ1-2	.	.	TGTGCCAGCAGCTTAGCAGGGGTTGACTATGGCTACACCTTC	CASSLAGVDYGYTF
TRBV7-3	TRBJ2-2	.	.	TGTGCCAGCAGCTTACGGGCTGGGGCAGGCGGGGAGCTGTTTTTT	CASSLRAGAGGELFF
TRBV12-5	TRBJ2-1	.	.	TGTGCTAGTGGTTTATGGGGGGGGCCTGAGCAGTTCTTC	CASGLWGGPEQFF
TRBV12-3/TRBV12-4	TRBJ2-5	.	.	TGTGCCAGCAATAAGGGGGTCACGGAGACCCAGTACTTC	CASNKGVTETQYF
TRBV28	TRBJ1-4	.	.	TGTGCCAGCAGCCGACAGGCAACTAATGAAAAACTGTTTTTT	CASSRQATNEKLFF
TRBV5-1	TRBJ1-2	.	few	TGCGCCAGCAGCTACAGTGCGAACTATGGCTACACCTTC	CASSYSANYGYTF
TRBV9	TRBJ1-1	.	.	TGTGCCAGCAGCGCCTCCGGAAACACTGAAGCTTTCTTT	CASSASGNTEAFF
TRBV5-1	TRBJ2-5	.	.	TGCGCCAGCAGCTTGAATGGGGGACAAGAGACCCAGTACTTC	CASSLNGGQETQYF
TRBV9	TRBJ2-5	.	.	TGTGCCAGCAGCGTAGGTTCGGTTGGGACCCAGTACTTC	CASSVGSVGTQYF
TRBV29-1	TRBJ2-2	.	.	TGCAGCGTTGAGGTGGCGTTAAACACCGGGGAGCTGTTTTTT	CSVEVALNTGELFF
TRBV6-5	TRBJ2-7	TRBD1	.	TGTGCCAGCACACAGGGGTCAGGCGAGCAGTACTTC	CASTQGSGEQYF
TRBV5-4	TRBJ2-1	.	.	TGTGCCAGCAGCTTGGGTGGGATGAACAATGAGCAGTTCTTC	CASSLGGMNNEQFF
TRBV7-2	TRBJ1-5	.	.	TGTGCCAGCAGCTTAGCCGTGGGGGAGAGAGGTCAGCCCCAGCATTTT	CASSLAVGERGQPQHF